The 20 T cell receptor beta chains reported below all come from one sample, sequenced in a study of blood T cell repertoires in COVID-19. Libraries were prepared by immunoSEQ multiplex PCR; TCRdb keeps only in-frame clonotypes and omits some of them. The profile shows about 180,000 clones, around 83% of them singletons. The sample taken for sequencing was PBMCs or T cells enriched from blood (not recorded which). These TCRs come from a man aged 50 to 59 who had recovered from COVID-19.

The gene calls are TRBV10-1 and TRBJ2-1; possible D gene TRBD2, 6 bases. Germline V gene data show CDR1 as WNHNN and CDR2 as SYGVQD (reference sequence). Trimming removed 5 bases from V and 4 bases from J, with 30 bases in between. The CDR3 runs to 20 residues. CDR3 protein: CASSLTRRGLNTGLYNEQFF. CDR3 bases: TGCGCCAGCAGTCTCACGAGGCGGGGTCTCAACACGGGGCTATACAATGAGCAGTTCTTC.

The chain recombines TRBV10-3 with TRBJ1-5; a weak D match, TRBD1 (5 bases). The CDR3 is 15 amino acids. Germline V gene data show CDR1 as ENHRY and CDR2 as SYGVKD. Trimming removed 6 bases from V and 0 bases from J, with 12 bases in between. As DNA, the CDR3 is TGTGCCATCAGCAGCTGGGGCGGTAGCAATCAGCCCCAGCATTTT. Its protein product is CAISSWGGSNQPQHF.

The CDR3 protein is CASRLMNGQDLYNEQFF. The DNA for the CDR3 is TGTGCCAGCCGATTGATGAATGGACAGGATCTATACAATGAGCAGTTCTTC. The chain combines TRBV27 with TRBJ2-1; 7 bases match TRBD1. The germline V gene encodes CDR1 MNHEY and CDR2 SMNVEV (reference sequence). The CDR3 has 17 residues. Germline trimming cut 8 bases from V and 4 bases from J; bases unmatched to any gene: 17.

The CDR3 bases are TGTGCCAGCAGCGTTGTACATGACTCTGGCTACACCTTC. Its translation is CASSVVHDSGYTF. The rearrangement uses TRBV9 and TRBJ1-2; D gene uncertain. This CDR3 spans 13 amino acids. Germline V gives CDR1 SGDLS, CDR2 YYNGEE. V dropped 2 bases and J dropped 7 bases, with 12 bases sitting between them.

The V call is TRBV2, the J call TRBJ1-6, with 9 bases fitting TRBD1. The CDR3 spans 16 residues. CDR1 and CDR2 (germline): SNHLY, FYNNEI. The V gene end was trimmed by 7 bases and the J gene end by 8 bases; junction bases not matched to a gene: 12. The CDR3 reads CASNAQGAGLYSPLHF. The CDR3 DNA follows: TGTGCCAGCAATGCACAGGGGGCCGGTCTGTATTCACCCCTCCACTTT.

The chain has TRBV3-1 (or the pseudogene TRBV3-2) and TRBJ1-1; TRBD1 matches 9 bases. The CDR3 consists of 14 residues. Germline V gene data show CDR1 as LGHDT and CDR2 as YNNKEL (reference sequence). The V and J ends lost 3 bases and 1 base, in that order; junction bases with no gene match: 0. In DNA, the CDR3 is TGTGCCAGCAGCCAGGACAGGGGGAACACTGAAGCTTTCTTT. Its translation: CASSQDRGNTEAFF.

About this clone: The sample carries other DNA sequences with the same CDR3. The rearrangement uses TRBV5-1 and TRBJ2-7; 12 bases agree with TRBD1. The length of the CDR3 is 15 residues. Germline values: CDR1 SGHRS, CDR2 YFSETQ. J lost 5 bases, V lost 4 bases, and 7 bases had no gene match. CDR3 amino acids: CASSPTGQGAHEQYF. The DNA for the CDR3 is TGCGCCAGCAGCCCGACGGGACAGGGGGCCCACGAGCAGTACTTC.

The rearrangement uses TRBV6-5 and TRBJ1-3; 7 positions agree with TRBD1. The V and J ends lost 4 bases and 3 bases, in that order; junction bases with no gene match: 6. This CDR3 region has 15 residues. Germline V gene lookup returns CDR1 MNHEY and CDR2 SVGAGI. The CDR3 loop is CASSFDRASGNTIYF. The CDR3 region has the DNA TGTGCCAGCAGTTTCGACAGGGCTAGTGGAAACACCATATATTTT.

The J gene is TRBJ2-3, the V gene TRBV6-4; D is undetermined. The CDR3 extends over 15 amino acids. V shed 5 bases and J shed 0 bases, with 12 bases lying between them. The germline CDR1 and CDR2 sequences are MRHNA and SNTAGT. The CDR3 loop is CASSYVGLSTDTQYF. The CDR3 nucleotides read TGTGCCAGCAGTTACGTGGGCTTGAGCACAGATACGCAGTATTTT.

This rearrangement joins TRBV30 to TRBJ2-3; 7 nucleotides match TRBD2. Germline-derived CDR1 and CDR2 are GTSNPN and SVGIG (reference sequence). With 3 bases clipped from V and 1 base from J, the junction kept 7 bases outside the gene matches. The CDR3 contains 15 residues. CDR3 loop: CAWSPSTSGTDTQYF. The CDR3, as DNA: TGTGCCTGGAGCCCTTCAACTAGCGGCACAGATACGCAGTATTTT.

The chain employs TRBV18 and TRBJ2-1; 9 bases match TRBD1. This CDR3 is built from 16 residues. Germline V lookup: CDR1 KGHSH, CDR2 LQKENI. V lost 2 bases to trimming and J lost 7 bases; unmatched junction nucleotides: 9. The CDR3 DNA reads as TGTGCCAGCTCACCAAATCCAGGGACAGGGAAGAATGAGCAGTTCTTC. It yields the protein CASSPNPGTGKNEQFF. The whole variable domain, filled in from reference TRBV18 and TRBJ2-1, reads NAGVMQNPRHLVRRRGQEARLRCSPMKGHSHVYWYRQLPEEGLKFMVYLQKENIIDESGMPKERFSAEFPKEGPSILRIQQVVRGDSAAYFCASSPNPGTGKNEQFFGPGTRLTVL.

For this clone: The junction departs from the called germline gene at one end, perhaps through a read error. The J gene is TRBJ1-2, the V gene TRBV12-3 or TRBV12-4; 7 bases map to TRBD1. CDR3 length: 13 amino acids. CDR3 sequence (DNA): TGTGCCAGCAGTTTATCACCGCGACAGGGCTGGGCCTTC. It translates to CASSLSPRQGWAF.

The chain has TRBV4-1 and TRBJ2-4; weak D call: TRBD1 (6 bases). Trimming took 4 bases from V and 6 from J, leaving 13 bases between them. The CDR3 totals 14 residues. Germline V gene lookup returns CDR1 MGHRA and CDR2 YSYEKL. The CDR3 coding sequence is TGCGCCAGCAGCCCGGGGACAACGGGAAACATTCAGTACTTC. This codes for CASSPGTTGNIQYF.

The sample holds one count of this clone. The identical CDR3 is also encoded by other nucleotide sequences in the sample. The gene calls are TRBV18 and TRBJ1-1, with 9 nucleotides matching TRBD1. The germline V gene encodes CDR1 KGHSH and CDR2 LQKENI. CDR3 length: 15 amino acids. V dropped 3 bases and J dropped 0; count of bases not matched to a gene: 2. CDR3 region: CASSPGTGLNTEAFF. CDR3 in DNA: TGTGCCAGCTCACCGGGGACAGGGTTGAACACTGAAGCTTTCTTT.

The rearrangement joins TRBV12-5 to TRBJ2-5; 13 bases agree with TRBD2. Germline-derived CDR1 and CDR2 are LGHNT and FRNRAP. This CDR3 comprises 15 residues. With V trimmed by 5 bases and J by 5 bases, 5 bases remained unmatched. The CDR3: CASGPGTSGEETQYF. As DNA, the CDR3 is TGTGCTAGTGGTCCCGGGACTAGCGGGGAGGAGACCCAGTACTTC.

J is TRBJ1-1 and V is TRBV7-9; D possibly corresponds to TRBD1 (6 bases). The CDR3 totals 12 residues. The V gene's germline CDR1 is SEHNR and CDR2 FQNEAQ (reference sequence). With 1 base removed from V and 8 bases from J, the gap between germline ends came to 8 bases. The CDR3 DNA follows: TGTGCCAGCAGCTTAGATACAGGGGAAGCTTTCTTT. Encoded protein: CASSLDTGEAFF.

This rearrangement joins TRBV7-9 to TRBJ2-2, with a weak D call TRBD1 (6 bases). The CDR3 has 17 amino acids. Germline CDR1 SEHNR, CDR2 FQNEAQ (reference sequence). V lost 2 bases and J lost 3, with 16 bases in between. The CDR3 spells CASSLSQGSGDTGELFF. The CDR3 DNA reads TGTGCCAGCAGCTTATCCCAGGGTTCAGGGGACACCGGGGAGCTGTTTTTT.

V and J are TRBV19 and TRBJ1-4, with TRBD1 identical over 7 bases. J lost 7 bases, V lost 5 bases, and 7 bases had no gene match. The CDR3 is made up of 14 amino acids. Germline assignment: CDR1 LNHDA and CDR2 SQIVND (reference sequence). CDR3 sequence: CASSVTGAAEKLFF. CDR3 in DNA: TGTGCCAGTAGTGTCACAGGGGCGGCTGAAAAACTGTTTTTT.

This clone was found once. V gene TRBV20-1 combines with J gene TRBJ2-7; no definite D call. The CDR3 is 11 amino acids. CDR1 is DFQATT and CDR2 is SNEGSKA in the germline V gene (reference sequence). Trimming left V 6 bases short and J 4 bases short, with 10 bases between. CDR3 DNA sequence: TGCAGTGCAACAGACGCGTACGAGCAGTACTTC. Translating it yields CSATDAYEQYF.

For the CDR3, the DNA is TGTGCCAGAAGCTTAGGCAGGGGGCATGAAAAACTGTTTTTT. It is translated as CARSLGRGHEKLFF. This chain uses TRBV7-5 with TRBJ1-4; TRBD1, the table's D call, was not compared with the DNA. TRBV7-5 is assigned pseudogene status. CDR3 length: 14 amino acids.